This TCR beta chain comes out of a study of spatial heterogeneity in lung cancer. The sample holds many counts of this clonotype. Its specificity is unknown. TCRdb reanalysed the 5' RACE reads using MiXCR and keeps one entry per CDR3 protein. This sample has almost 7,500 distinct CDR3 sequences, with 13% to 15% found just once. The time point here: sample taken at primary tumor resection. The donor group consisted of over 60 patients who had untreated, early-stage non-small cell lung cancer. General study results and limits: How many expanded intratumoral alpha and beta TCRs were present tracked the tumor mutation count, which was a count of nonsynonymous mutations.

The germline V and J ends were trimmed by 5 bases and 2 bases, with 7 bases remaining between them. From germline, CDR1 is SGHAT and CDR2 FQNNGV. The CDR3 covers 12 residues. The source of this sequence is a female donor with early-stage non-small cell lung cancer. This specimen was lung tumor tissue, taken at surgery. The chain has TRBV11-2 and TRBJ2-7, with D unclear. CDR3 residues: CASSLAAYEQYF. The DNA of the CDR3 is TGTGCCAGCAGCCTCGCGGCCTACGAGCAGTACTTC.